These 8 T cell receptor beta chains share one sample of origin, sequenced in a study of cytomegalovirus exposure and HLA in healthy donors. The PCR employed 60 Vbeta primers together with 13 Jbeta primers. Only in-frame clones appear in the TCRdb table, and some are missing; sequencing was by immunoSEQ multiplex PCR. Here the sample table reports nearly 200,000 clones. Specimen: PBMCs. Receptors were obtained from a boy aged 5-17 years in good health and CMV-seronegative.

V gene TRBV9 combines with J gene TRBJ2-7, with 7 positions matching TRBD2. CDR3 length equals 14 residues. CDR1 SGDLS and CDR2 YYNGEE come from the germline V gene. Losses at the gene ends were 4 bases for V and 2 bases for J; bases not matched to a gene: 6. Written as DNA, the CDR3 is TGTGCCAGCAGCCCGGGGGGTGGTCCCTACGAGCAGTACTTC. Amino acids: CASSPGGGPYEQYF.

The CDR3 reads CASSKLLAGFSTDTQYF. DNA of the CDR3: TGCGCCAGCAGCAAACTACTAGCGGGGTTTAGCACAGATACGCAGTATTTT. V gene TRBV4-1 combines with J gene TRBJ2-3, with 10 bases matching TRBD2. Germline assignment: CDR1 MGHRA and CDR2 YSYEKL. Trimming took 5 bases from V and 0 from J; bases not matched to a gene: 8. The CDR3 runs to 17 residues.

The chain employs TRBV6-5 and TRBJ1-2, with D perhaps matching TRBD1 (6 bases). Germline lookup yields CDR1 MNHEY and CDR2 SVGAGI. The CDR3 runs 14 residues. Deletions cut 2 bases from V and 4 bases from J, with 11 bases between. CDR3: CASSYQGGIYGYTF. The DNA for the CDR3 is TGTGCCAGCAGTTACCAAGGGGGTATCTATGGCTACACCTTC.

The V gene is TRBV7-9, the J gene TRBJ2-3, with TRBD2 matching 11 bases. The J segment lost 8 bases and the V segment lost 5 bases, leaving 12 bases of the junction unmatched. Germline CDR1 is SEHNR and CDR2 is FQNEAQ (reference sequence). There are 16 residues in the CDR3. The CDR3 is CASSIRLAGILGTQYF. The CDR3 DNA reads TGTGCCAGCAGCATCCGACTAGCGGGGATTTTGGGTACGCAGTATTTT.

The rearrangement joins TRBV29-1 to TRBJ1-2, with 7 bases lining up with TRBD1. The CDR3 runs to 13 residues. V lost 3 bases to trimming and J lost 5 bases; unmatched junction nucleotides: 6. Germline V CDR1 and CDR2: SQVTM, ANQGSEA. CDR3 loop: CSVDREGAYGYTF. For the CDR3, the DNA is TGCAGCGTTGATAGAGAGGGGGCATATGGCTACACCTTC. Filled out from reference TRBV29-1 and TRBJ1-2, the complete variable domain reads SAVISQKPSRDICQRGTSLTIQCQVDSQVTMMFWYRQQPGQSLTLIATANQGSEATYESGFVIDKFPISRPNLTFSTLTVSNMSPEDSSIYLCSVDREGAYGYTFGSGTRLTVV.

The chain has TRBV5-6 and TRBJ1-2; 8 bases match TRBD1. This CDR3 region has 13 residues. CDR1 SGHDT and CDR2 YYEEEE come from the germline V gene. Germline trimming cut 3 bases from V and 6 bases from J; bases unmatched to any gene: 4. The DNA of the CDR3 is TGTGCCAGCAGCTCGCCGGGACAGGATGGCTACACCTTC. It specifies CASSSPGQDGYTF.

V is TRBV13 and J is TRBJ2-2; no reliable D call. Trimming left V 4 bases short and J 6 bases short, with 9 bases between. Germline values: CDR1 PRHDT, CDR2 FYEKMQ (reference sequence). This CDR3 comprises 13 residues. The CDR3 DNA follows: TGTGCCAGCAGCTCCCCATTGTCCGGGGAGCTGTTTTTT. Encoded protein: CASSSPLSGELFF. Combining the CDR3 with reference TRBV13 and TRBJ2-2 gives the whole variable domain AAGVIQSPRHLIKEKRETATLKCYPIPRHDTVYWYQQGPGQDPQFLISFYEKMQSDKGSIPDRFSAQQFSDYHSELNMSSLELGDSALYFCASSSPLSGELFFGEGSRLTVL.

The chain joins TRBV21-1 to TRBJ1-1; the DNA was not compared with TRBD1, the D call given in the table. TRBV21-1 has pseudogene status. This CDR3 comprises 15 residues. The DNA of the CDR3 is TGTGCCAGCAGCAAAGACAGGGGAAAGAACACTGAAGCTTTCTTT. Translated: CASSKDRGKNTEAFF.